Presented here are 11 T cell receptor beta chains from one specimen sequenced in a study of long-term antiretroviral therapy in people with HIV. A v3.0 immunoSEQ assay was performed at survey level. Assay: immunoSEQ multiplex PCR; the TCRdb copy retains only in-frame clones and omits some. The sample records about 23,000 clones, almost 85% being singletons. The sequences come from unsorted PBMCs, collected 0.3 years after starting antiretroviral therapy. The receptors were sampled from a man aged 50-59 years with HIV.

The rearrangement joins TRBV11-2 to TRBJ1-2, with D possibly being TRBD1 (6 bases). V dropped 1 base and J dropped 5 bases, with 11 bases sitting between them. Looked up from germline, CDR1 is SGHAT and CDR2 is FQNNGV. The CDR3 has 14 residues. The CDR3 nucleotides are TGTGCCAGCAGCTTAGTGGGGGGGCTTTATGGCTACACCTTC. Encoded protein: CASSLVGGLYGYTF.

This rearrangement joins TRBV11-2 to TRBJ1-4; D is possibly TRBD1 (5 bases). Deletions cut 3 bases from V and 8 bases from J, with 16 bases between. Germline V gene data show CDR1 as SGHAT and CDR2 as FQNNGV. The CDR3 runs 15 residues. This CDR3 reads CASSFALGWGEKLFF. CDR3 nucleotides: TGTGCCAGCAGCTTTGCTTTGGGTTGGGGGGAAAAACTGTTTTTT.

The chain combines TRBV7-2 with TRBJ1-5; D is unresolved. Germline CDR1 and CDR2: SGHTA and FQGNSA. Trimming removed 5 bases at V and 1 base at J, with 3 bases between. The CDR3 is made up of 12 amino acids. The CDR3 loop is CASSDSNQPQHF. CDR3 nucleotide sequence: TGTGCCAGCAGCGACAGCAATCAGCCCCAGCATTTT.

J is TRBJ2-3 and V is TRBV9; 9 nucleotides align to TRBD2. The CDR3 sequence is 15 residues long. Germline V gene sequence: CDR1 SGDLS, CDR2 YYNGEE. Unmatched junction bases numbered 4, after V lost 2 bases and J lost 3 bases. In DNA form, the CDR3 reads TGTGCCAGCAGCGTTAGTCTAGCGGGGACAGATACGCAGTATTTT. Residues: CASSVSLAGTDTQYF. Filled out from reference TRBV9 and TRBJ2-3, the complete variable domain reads DSGVTQTPKHLITATGQRVTLRCSPRSGDLSVYWYQQSLDQGLQFLIQYYNGEERAKGNILERFSAQQFPDLHSELNLSSLELGDSALYFCASSVSLAGTDTQYFGPGTRLTVL.

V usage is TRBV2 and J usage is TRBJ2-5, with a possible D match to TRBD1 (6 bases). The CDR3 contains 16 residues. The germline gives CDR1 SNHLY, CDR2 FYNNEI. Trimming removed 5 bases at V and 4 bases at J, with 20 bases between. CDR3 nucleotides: TGTGCCAGCAGTCTTGGGGCCGGGACAAGAGGAGAGACCCAGTACTTC. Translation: CASSLGAGTRGETQYF.

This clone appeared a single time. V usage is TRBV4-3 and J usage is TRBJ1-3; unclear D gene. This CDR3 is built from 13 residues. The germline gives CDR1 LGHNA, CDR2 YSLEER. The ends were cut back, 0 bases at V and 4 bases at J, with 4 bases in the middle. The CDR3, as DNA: TGCGCCAGCAGCCAAGATCGGGGAAACACCATATATTTT. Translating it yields CASSQDRGNTIYF.

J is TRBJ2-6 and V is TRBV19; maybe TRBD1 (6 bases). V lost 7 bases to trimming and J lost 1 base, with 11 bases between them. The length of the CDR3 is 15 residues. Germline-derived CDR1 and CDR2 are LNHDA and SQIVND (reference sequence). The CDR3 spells CASTHRESGANVLTF. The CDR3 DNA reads TGTGCCAGTACCCACAGGGAATCTGGGGCCAACGTCCTGACTTTC.

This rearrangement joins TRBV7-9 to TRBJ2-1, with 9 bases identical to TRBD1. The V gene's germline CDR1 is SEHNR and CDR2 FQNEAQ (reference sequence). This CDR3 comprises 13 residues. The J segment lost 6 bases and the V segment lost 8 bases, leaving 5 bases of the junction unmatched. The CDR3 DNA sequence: TGTGCCAGCGAAGGGACAGGGTCCAATGAGCAGTTCTTC. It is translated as CASEGTGSNEQFF.

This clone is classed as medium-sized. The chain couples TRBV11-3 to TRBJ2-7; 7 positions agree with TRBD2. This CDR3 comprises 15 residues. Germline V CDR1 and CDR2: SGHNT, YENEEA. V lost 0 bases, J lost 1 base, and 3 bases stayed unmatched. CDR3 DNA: TGTGCCAGCAGCTTAGACCGGGGGGTTTCCTACGAGCAGTACTTC. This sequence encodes CASSLDRGVSYEQYF.

As DNA, the CDR3 is TGTGCCAGCAGTTTAGCCCAGGGGATGAACACTGAAGCTTTCTTT. Translated, it gives CASSLAQGMNTEAFF. This chain uses TRBV28 with TRBJ1-1, with D possibly being TRBD1 (6 bases). V lost 2 bases and J 0 bases, leaving 10 bases between the germline ends. The CDR3 is made up of 15 amino acids. Germline CDR1 is MDHEN and CDR2 is SYDVKM.

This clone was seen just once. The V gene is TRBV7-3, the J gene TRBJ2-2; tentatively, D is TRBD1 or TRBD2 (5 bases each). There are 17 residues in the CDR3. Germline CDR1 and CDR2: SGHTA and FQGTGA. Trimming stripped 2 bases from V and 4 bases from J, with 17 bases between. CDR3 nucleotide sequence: TGTGCCAGCAGCTTATTGCCCGGGCAGGGAGCCACCGGGGAGCTGTTTTTT. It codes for CASSLLPGQGATGELFF.